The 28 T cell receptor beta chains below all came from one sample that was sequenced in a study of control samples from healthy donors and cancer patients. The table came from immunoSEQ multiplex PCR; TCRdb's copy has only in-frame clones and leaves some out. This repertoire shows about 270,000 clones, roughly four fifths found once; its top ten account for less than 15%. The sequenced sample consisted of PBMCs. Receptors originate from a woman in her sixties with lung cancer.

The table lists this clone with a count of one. The CDR3: CASSLEGGSNQPQHF. CDR3 DNA: TGCGCCAGCAGCTTGGAGGGGGGAAGCAATCAGCCCCAGCATTTT. The rearrangement links TRBV5-1 to TRBJ1-5; a possible D gene is TRBD1 (6 bases). This CDR3 spans 15 amino acids. V lost 0 bases to trimming and J lost 1 base, with 8 bases between them. Germline V gene data show CDR1 as SGHRS and CDR2 as YFSETQ. Full variable domain (remainder filled in from reference TRBV5-1 and TRBJ1-5): KAGVTQTPRYLIKTRGQQVTLSCSPISGHRSVSWYQQTPGQGLQFLFEYFSETQRNKGNFPGRFSGRQFSNSRSEMNVSTLELGDSALYLCASSLEGGSNQPQHFGDGTRLSIL.

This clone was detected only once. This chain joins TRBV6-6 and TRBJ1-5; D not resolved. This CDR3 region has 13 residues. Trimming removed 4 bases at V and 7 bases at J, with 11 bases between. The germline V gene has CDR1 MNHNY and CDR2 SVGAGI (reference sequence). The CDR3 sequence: CASSSPESQPQHF. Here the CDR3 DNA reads TGTGCCAGCAGTTCCCCGGAGTCACAGCCCCAGCATTTT.

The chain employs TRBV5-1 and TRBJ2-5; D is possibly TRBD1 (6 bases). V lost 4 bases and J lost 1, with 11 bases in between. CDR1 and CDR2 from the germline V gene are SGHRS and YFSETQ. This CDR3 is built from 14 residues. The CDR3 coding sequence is TGCGCCAGCAGCCCTCAGGGGACCCAAGAGACCCAGTACTTC. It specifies CASSPQGTQETQYF.

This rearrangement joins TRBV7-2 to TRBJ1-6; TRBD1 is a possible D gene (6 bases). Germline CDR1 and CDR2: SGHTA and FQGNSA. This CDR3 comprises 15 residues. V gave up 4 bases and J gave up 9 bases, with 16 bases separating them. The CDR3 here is CASSSTQGLGSPLHF. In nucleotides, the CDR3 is TGTGCCAGCAGCTCTACTCAGGGGTTAGGTTCACCCCTCCACTTT.

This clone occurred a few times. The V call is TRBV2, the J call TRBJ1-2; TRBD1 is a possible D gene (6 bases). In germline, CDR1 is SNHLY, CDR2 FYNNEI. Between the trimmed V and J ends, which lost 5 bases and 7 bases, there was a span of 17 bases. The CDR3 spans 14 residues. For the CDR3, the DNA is TGTGCCAGCAGTAACTCAGGGGAGTTGAGTGGCTACACCTTC. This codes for CASSNSGELSGYTF.

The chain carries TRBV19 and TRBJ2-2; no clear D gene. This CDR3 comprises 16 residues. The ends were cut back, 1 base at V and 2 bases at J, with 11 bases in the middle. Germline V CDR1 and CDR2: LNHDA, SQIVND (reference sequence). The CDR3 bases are TGTGCCAGTAGTATAGGGCTTGATATCAACACCGGGGAGCTGTTTTTT. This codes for CASSIGLDINTGELFF.

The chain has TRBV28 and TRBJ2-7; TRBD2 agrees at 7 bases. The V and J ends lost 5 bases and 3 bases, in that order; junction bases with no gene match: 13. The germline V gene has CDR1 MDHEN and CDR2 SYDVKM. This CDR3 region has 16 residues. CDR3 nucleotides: TGTGCCAGCAGTCCTATAGGTTCCGGGGAGGGCTACGAGCAGTACTTC. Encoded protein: CASSPIGSGEGYEQYF.

CDR3 sequence reads: CASSLANQAELFF. As DNA, the CDR3 is TGTGCCAGCAGTTTAGCGAACCAGGCGGAGCTGTTTTTT. V is TRBV12-3 or TRBV12-4 and J is TRBJ2-2; D call uncertain. With 0 bases removed from V and 10 bases from J, the gap between germline ends came to 9 bases. The length of the CDR3 is 13 residues.

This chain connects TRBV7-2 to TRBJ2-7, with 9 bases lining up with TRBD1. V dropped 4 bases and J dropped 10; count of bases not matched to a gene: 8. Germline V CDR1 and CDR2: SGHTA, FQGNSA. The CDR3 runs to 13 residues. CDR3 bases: TGTGCCAGCAGCTCCACCACAGGGGGCGATCAGTACTTC. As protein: CASSSTTGGDQYF.

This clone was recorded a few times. DNA for the CDR3: TGTGCCAGCAGTTTGCAGCTTTCCTACGAGCAGTACTTC. This gives the protein CASSLQLSYEQYF. The V and J genes are TRBV12-3 or TRBV12-4 and TRBJ2-7; D is unclear. CDR3 length equals 13 residues. The V and J ends lost 3 bases and 1 base respectively, with 7 bases between them.

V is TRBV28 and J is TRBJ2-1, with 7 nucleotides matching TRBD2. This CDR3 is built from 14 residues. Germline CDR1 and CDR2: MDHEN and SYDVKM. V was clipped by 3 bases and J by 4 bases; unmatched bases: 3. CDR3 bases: TGTGCCAGCAGTTTTGAGCGGGGATACAATGAGCAGTTCTTC. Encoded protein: CASSFERGYNEQFF.

The CDR3 here is CASSETADSYEQYF. For the CDR3, the DNA is TGTGCCAGCAGTGAAACGGCAGACTCCTACGAGCAGTACTTC. This chain connects TRBV6-1 to TRBJ2-7; no clear D gene. Trimming shortened V by 2 bases and J by 0 bases, and 8 bases separated the two germline ends. The CDR3 is 14 residues long. The germline V gene has CDR1 MNHNS and CDR2 SASEGT.

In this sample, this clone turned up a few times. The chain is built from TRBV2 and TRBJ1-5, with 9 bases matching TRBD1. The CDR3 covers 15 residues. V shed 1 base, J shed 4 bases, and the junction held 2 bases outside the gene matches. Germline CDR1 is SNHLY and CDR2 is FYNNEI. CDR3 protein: CASSEGGQGNQPQHF. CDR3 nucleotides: TGTGCCAGCAGTGAAGGGGGACAGGGTAATCAGCCCCAGCATTTT.

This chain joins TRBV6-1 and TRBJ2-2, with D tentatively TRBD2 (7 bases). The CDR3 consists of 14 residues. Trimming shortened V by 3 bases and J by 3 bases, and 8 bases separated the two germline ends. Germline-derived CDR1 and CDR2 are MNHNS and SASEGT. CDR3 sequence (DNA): TGTGCCAGCAGTGAGCGGGGGCACACCGGGGAGCTGTTTTTT. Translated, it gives CASSERGHTGELFF.

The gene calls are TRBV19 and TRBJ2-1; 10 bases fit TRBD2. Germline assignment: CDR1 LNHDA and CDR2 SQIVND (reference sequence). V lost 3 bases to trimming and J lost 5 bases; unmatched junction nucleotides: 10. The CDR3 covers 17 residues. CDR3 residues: CASSIGAGGPGNNEQFF. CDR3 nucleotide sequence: TGTGCCAGTAGTATCGGAGCGGGAGGGCCGGGAAACAATGAGCAGTTCTTC.

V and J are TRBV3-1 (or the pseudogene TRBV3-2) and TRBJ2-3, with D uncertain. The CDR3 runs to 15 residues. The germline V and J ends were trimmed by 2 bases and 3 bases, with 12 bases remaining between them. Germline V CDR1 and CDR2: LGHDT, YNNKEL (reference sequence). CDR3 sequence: CASSQRSSLTDTQYF. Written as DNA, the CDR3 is TGTGCCAGCAGCCAACGTTCATCTCTAACAGATACGCAGTATTTT.

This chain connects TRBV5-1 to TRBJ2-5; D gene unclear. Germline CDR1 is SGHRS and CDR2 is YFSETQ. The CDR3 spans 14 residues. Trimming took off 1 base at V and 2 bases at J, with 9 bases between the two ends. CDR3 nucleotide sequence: TGCGCCAGCAGCTTGAAAGACCATCAAGAGACCCAGTACTTC. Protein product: CASSLKDHQETQYF.

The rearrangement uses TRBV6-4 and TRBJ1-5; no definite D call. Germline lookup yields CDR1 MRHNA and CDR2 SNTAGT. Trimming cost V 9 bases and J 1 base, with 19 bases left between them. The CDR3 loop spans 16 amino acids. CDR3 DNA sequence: TGTGCCAGGCCCCCTTCCCCTTGGGTGAGCAATCAGCCCCAGCATTTT. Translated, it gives CARPPSPWVSNQPQHF.

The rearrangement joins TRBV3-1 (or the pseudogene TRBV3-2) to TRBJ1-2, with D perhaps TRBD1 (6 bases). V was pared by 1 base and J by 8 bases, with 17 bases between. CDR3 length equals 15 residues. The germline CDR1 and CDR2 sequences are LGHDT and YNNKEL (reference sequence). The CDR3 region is CASSQGVSGASGYTF. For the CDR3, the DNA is TGTGCCAGCAGCCAAGGGGTCTCAGGGGCGAGCGGCTACACCTTC.

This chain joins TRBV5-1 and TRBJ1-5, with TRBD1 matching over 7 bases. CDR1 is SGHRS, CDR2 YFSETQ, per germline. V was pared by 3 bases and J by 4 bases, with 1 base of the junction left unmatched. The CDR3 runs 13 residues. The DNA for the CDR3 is TGCGCCAGCAGCTGGGACAGAAATCAGCCCCAGCATTTT. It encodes CASSWDRNQPQHF.

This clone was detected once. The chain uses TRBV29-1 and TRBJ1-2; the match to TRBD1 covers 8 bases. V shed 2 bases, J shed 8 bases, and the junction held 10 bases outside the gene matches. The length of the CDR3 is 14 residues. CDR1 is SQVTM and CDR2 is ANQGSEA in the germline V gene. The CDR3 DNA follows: TGCAGCGTTGAATTAGGGGACAGGTTGGGAGGCTACACCTTC. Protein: CSVELGDRLGGYTF.

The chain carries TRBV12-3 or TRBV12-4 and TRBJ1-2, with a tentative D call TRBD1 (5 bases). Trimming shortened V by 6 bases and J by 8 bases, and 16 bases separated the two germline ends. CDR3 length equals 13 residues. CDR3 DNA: TGTGCCAGCAGATTTCAGGGTGGAGGGGGCTACACCTTC. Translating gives CASRFQGGGGYTF.

The CDR3 is CASSHPLTGGSAGELFF. The CDR3 bases are TGTGCCAGCAGCCACCCTTTGACAGGGGGCTCGGCCGGGGAGCTGTTTTTT. The rearrangement links TRBV3-1 (or the pseudogene TRBV3-2) to TRBJ2-2; 10 bases map to TRBD1. This CDR3 region has 17 residues. After removal of 3 bases from V and 6 bases from J, the junction contained 10 bases not matched to a gene. Germline V gene sequence: CDR1 LGHDT, CDR2 YNNKEL (reference sequence).

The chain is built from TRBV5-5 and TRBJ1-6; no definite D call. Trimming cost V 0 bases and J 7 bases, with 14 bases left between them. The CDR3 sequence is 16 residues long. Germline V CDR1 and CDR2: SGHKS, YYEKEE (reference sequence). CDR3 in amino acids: CASSLAYFVGNSPLHF. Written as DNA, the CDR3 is TGTGCCAGCAGCTTGGCTTACTTTGTTGGCAATTCACCCCTCCACTTT.

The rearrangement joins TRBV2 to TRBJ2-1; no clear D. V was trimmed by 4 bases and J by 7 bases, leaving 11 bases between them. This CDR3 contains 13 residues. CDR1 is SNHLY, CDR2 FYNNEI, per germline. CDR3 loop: CASSVYNTNEQFF. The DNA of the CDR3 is TGTGCCAGCAGTGTTTACAACACGAATGAGCAGTTCTTC.

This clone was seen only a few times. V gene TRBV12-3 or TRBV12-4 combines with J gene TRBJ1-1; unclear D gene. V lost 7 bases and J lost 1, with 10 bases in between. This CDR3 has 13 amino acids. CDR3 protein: CASTLTRNTEAFF. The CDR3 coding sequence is TGTGCCAGCACCCTGACTCGGAACACTGAAGCTTTCTTT.

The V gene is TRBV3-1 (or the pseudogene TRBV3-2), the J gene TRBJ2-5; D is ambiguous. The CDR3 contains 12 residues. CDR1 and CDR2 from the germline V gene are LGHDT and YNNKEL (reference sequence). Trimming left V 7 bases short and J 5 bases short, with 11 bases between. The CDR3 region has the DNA TGTGCCAGCAAGGATAGAATGGAGACCCAGTACTTC. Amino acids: CASKDRMETQYF.

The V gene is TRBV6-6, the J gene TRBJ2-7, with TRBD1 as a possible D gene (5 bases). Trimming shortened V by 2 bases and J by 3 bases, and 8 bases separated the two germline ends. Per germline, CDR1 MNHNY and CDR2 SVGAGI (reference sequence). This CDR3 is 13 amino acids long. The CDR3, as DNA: TGTGCCAGCAGTTACGACAGCGTCTACGAGCAGTACTTC. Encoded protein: CASSYDSVYEQYF.